This TCR beta chain was recorded in a study of tumor-infiltrating lymphocytes in localized non-small cell lung cancer. Study-level background: From each patient, both tumor and uninvolved lung, non-adjacent to tumor, were sampled. Study outcomes and limitations: TCR sequencing covered a subset of patients with enough tissue. Higher tumor T cell infiltration than in uninvolved lung was supported by TCRbeta sequencing.

The method was immunoSEQ multiplex PCR; TCRdb's version includes in-frame clones alone and lacks a portion of them. The sample comprises about 8,400 clones, around 77% of which are singletons, and roughly 4.6% rests with the top ten. For this clone: The target antigen is unknown.

This CDR3 contains 14 residues. CDR1 and CDR2 (germline): SGHTA, FQGNSA. Deletions cut 8 bases from V and 8 bases from J, with 20 bases between. The sample comprised lung tumor tissue. This clonotype was sampled from a human donor with non-small cell lung cancer. V is TRBV7-2 and J is TRBJ2-3; D is possibly TRBD1 or TRBD2 (6 bases each). CDR3 loop: CASSPEGGRGTQYF. The CDR3 region has the DNA TGTGCCAGCTCACCCGAGGGGGGAAGGGGTACGCAGTATTTT.